One and the same sample provided the 30 T cell receptor beta chains below, sequenced in a study of tumor-infiltrating lymphocytes in localized non-small cell lung cancer. Assay: immunoSEQ multiplex PCR; the TCRdb copy retains only in-frame clones and omits some. The table lists about 13,000 clones, roughly 70% of them singletons. The sample consisted of lung tumor tissue. The source is a human donor with non-small cell lung cancer.

This clone was observed once. The chain carries TRBV4-1 and TRBJ1-1; D unclear. Trimming stripped 1 base from V and 0 bases from J, with 9 bases between. CDR3 size: 15 residues. The germline gives CDR1 MGHRA, CDR2 YSYEKL. Written as DNA, the CDR3 is TGCGCCAGCAGCCAAGGAAGAGCGCTGAACACTGAAGCTTTCTTT. Encoded protein: CASSQGRALNTEAFF.

The rearrangement links TRBV27 to TRBJ1-5; 8 nucleotides align to TRBD1. The CDR3 covers 20 residues. V lost 9 bases, J lost 2 bases, and 24 bases stayed unmatched. CDR1 is MNHEY and CDR2 is SMNVEV in the germline V gene (reference sequence). Here the CDR3 DNA reads TGTGCCAGGAGTGGGCCTAGGGATAGCAGGGGGCCGGCTGGCAATCAGCCCCAGCATTTT. Its translation is CARSGPRDSRGPAGNQPQHF.

V usage is TRBV5-3 and J usage is TRBJ2-7, with 7 nucleotides matching TRBD1. TRBV5-3 is filed as an ORF, its function uncertain. The V and J ends lost 2 bases and 6 bases, in that order; junction bases with no gene match: 5. The CDR3 loop spans 13 amino acids. In nucleotides, the CDR3 is TGTGCCAGAAGCTTACAGGGGACCCGCGAGCAGTACTTC. This gives the protein CARSLQGTREQYF.

The chain combines TRBV29-1 with TRBJ1-5, with D possibly matching TRBD1 (5 bases). Between the trimmed V and J ends, which lost 4 bases and 1 base, there was a span of 11 bases. Germline V lookup: CDR1 SQVTM, CDR2 ANQGSEA. The CDR3 has 14 residues. CDR3 in DNA: TGCAGCGTTGTAAACAGGAGAAGCAATCAGCCCCAGCATTTT. This translates into CSVVNRRSNQPQHF. Full variable domain (missing parts from reference TRBV29-1 and TRBJ1-5): SAVISQKPSRDICQRGTSLTIQCQVDSQVTMMFWYRQQPGQSLTLIATANQGSEATYESGFVIDKFPISRPNLTFSTLTVSNMSPEDSSIYLCSVVNRRSNQPQHFGDGTRLSIL.

The genes are TRBV27 and TRBJ2-3, with TRBD2 identical over 8 bases. The CDR3 has 15 residues. Trimming at V came to 1 base and at J to 7 bases, leaving 7 bases not matched to a gene. Germline loops: CDR1 MNHEY, CDR2 SMNVEV (reference sequence). In nucleotides, the CDR3 is TGTGCCAGCAGTTTATTGGGCGGGGGGCGGCATACGCAGTATTTT. Translated: CASSLLGGGRHTQYF.

The chain is built from TRBV5-5 and TRBJ1-2; no firm D call. This CDR3 spans 13 amino acids. V lost 4 bases and J 4 bases, leaving 11 bases between the germline ends. The germline CDR1 and CDR2 sequences are SGHKS and YYEKEE (reference sequence). The CDR3 DNA follows: TGTGCCAGCAGCGCATATGAACCCTATGGCTACACCTTC. This translates into CASSAYEPYGYTF. The full variable domain, with the rest looked up from reference TRBV5-5 and TRBJ1-2, is DAGVTQSPTHLIKTRGQQVTLRCSPISGHKSVSWYQQVLGQGPQFIFQYYEKEERGRGNFPDRFSARQFPNYSSELNVNALLLGDSALYLCASSAYEPYGYTFGSGTRLTVV.

The chain joins TRBV21-1 to TRBJ1-5; the listed D gene, TRBD1, was not tested against the DNA. TRBV21-1 is termed a pseudogene. This CDR3 is built from 14 residues. CDR3 amino acids: CASSKVQGQQPQHF. CDR3 DNA: TGTGCCAGCAGCAAGGTCCAGGGGCAACAGCCCCAGCATTTT.

This chain links TRBV4-1 with TRBJ1-1, with TRBD1 matching 8 bases. With V trimmed by 1 base and J by 1 base, 17 bases remained unmatched. Germline V gene sequence: CDR1 MGHRA, CDR2 YSYEKL. The CDR3 runs 20 residues. The CDR3, as DNA: TGCGCCAGCAGCCAAGCACCCCTGCGACAGGGGCCTCTTGGGAACACTGAAGCTTTCTTT. Encoded protein: CASSQAPLRQGPLGNTEAFF.

This clone appeared a single time. The V call is TRBV5-8, the J call TRBJ2-2; the match to TRBD1 covers 10 bases. With 2 bases clipped from V and 4 bases from J, the junction kept 5 bases outside the gene matches. Germline V gene sequence: CDR1 SGHTS, CDR2 YDEGEE. The CDR3 is 16 residues long. The CDR3 DNA reads as TGTGCCAGCAGCTTACCGGGACAGGGGCTCACCGGGGAGCTGTTTTTT. Its translation: CASSLPGQGLTGELFF. The full variable domain, with the rest looked up from reference TRBV5-8 and TRBJ2-2, is EAGVTQSPTHLIKTRGQQATLRCSPISGHTSVYWYQQALGLGLQFLLWYDEGEERNRGNFPPRFSGRQFPNYSSELNVNALELEDSALYLCASSLPGQGLTGELFFGEGSRLTVL.

The rearrangement links TRBV7-3 to TRBJ2-6; D may be TRBD2 (5 bases). CDR3 size: 14 residues. Trimming cost V 3 bases and J 3 bases, with 6 bases left between them. Germline values: CDR1 SGHTA, CDR2 FQGTGA. The CDR3, as DNA: TGTGCCAGCAGCTTCCGGGGTGGGGCCAACGTCCTGACTTTC. Translating gives CASSFRGGANVLTF.

The table lists this clone with a few counts. An end of the junction does not agree with germline; a read error may underlie this. The rearrangement links TRBV29-1 to TRBJ1-4; D ambiguous. The CDR3 runs to 10 residues. Germline CDR1 is SQVTM and CDR2 is ANQGSEA. CDR3 sequence reads: CSVEDEKLFF. The CDR3 region has the DNA TGCAGCGTCGAAGATGAAAAACTGTTTTTT.

V and J are TRBV10-3 and TRBJ1-1; D is possibly TRBD1 (5 bases). V gave up 7 bases and J gave up 5 bases, with 23 bases separating them. This CDR3 spans 16 amino acids. The germline V gene has CDR1 ENHRY and CDR2 SYGVKD. CDR3 DNA sequence: TGTGCCATCACCAGTTTGGGGAGAGGGCAGGGAACTGAAGCTTTCTTT. It specifies CAITSLGRGQGTEAFF.

The V gene is TRBV6-5, the J gene TRBJ2-1, with 9 bases identical to TRBD1. In germline, CDR1 is MNHEY, CDR2 SVGAGI. Trimming cost V 6 bases and J 2 bases; bases outside gene matches: 5. The CDR3 sequence is 15 residues long. The DNA for the CDR3 is TGTGCCAGCAGCCCGCGACAGGGGGCCTACAATGAGCAGTTCTTC. Amino acids: CASSPRQGAYNEQFF.

The chain carries TRBV6-4 and TRBJ1-1; D not resolved. Germline CDR1 is MRHNA and CDR2 is SNTAGT. Trimming left V 3 bases short and J 2 bases short, with 7 bases between. CDR3 length: 13 amino acids. The CDR3 is CASSETDNTEAFF. CDR3 bases: TGTGCCAGCAGTGAGACCGACAACACTGAAGCTTTCTTT.

The chain uses TRBV1 and TRBJ2-5. TRBV1 is classified as a pseudogene. This CDR3 spans 15 amino acids. The CDR3 region has the DNA TGCACCAGCAACTGGGGGGCGGGCAGGAAAGAGACCCAGTACTTC. Amino acids: CTSNWGAGRKETQYF.

This sequence joins TRBV6-6 and TRBJ2-3, with 11 positions matching TRBD1. Losses at the gene ends were 10 bases for V and 5 bases for J; bases not matched to a gene: 8. CDR1 MNHNY and CDR2 SVGAGI come from the germline V gene (reference sequence). The CDR3 is 14 amino acids. CDR3 nucleotides: TGTGCCAAGAAGGACAGGGGGCACGAAGATACGCAGTATTTT. Encoded protein: CAKKDRGHEDTQYF.

CDR3 region: CAWSEDRGYQPQHF. CDR3 in DNA: TGTGCCTGGAGTGAGGACAGGGGATATCAGCCCCAGCATTTT. The V and J genes are TRBV30 and TRBJ1-5, with TRBD1 identical over 9 bases. The CDR3 length is 14 residues. After removal of 1 base from V and 5 bases from J, the junction contained 3 bases not matched to a gene. Germline CDR1 GTSNPN, CDR2 SVGIG (reference sequence).

The chain employs TRBV7-7 and TRBJ2-1; D is perhaps TRBD2 (6 bases). The V and J ends lost 6 bases and 5 bases respectively, with 14 bases between them. The length of the CDR3 is 14 residues. The germline V gene encodes CDR1 SSHAT and CDR2 FNYEAQ (reference sequence). The CDR3 protein is CASSVLGRNNEQFF. The CDR3 DNA reads as TGTGCCAGCAGTGTACTAGGGAGGAACAATGAGCAGTTCTTC.

The chain recombines TRBV11-2 with TRBJ2-2; 8 nucleotides match TRBD2. CDR3 length: 14 amino acids. CDR1 and CDR2 (germline): SGHAT, FQNNGV. CDR3 DNA: TGTGCTACTTACGCGGGGGGCATGACCGGGGAGCTGTTTTTT. Amino acid sequence: CATYAGGMTGELFF.

V usage is TRBV12-5 and J usage is TRBJ2-2; the D is unclear. This CDR3 has 10 residues. Germline loops: CDR1 LGHNT, CDR2 FRNRAP. Trimming removed 6 bases at V and 8 bases at J, with 4 bases between. The DNA for the CDR3 is TGTGCTAGTGGAAATGGGGAGCTGTTTTTT. Encoded protein: CASGNGELFF.

This clone was counted a few times. The V and J genes are TRBV5-1 and TRBJ2-7; 7 bases map to TRBD1. Looked up from germline, CDR1 is SGHRS and CDR2 is YFSETQ. This CDR3 is built from 14 residues. V shed 0 bases and J 0 bases; nucleotides not matched to a gene: 0. CDR3: CASSLGDSSYEQYF. The CDR3 region has the DNA TGCGCCAGCAGCTTGGGGGACAGCTCCTACGAGCAGTACTTC.

The rearrangement uses TRBV11-3 and TRBJ2-7; a weak D match, TRBD2 (6 bases). The germline V gene has CDR1 SGHNT and CDR2 YENEEA. The CDR3 length is 15 residues. V dropped 5 bases and J dropped 1 base, with 15 bases sitting between them. The CDR3 sequence is CASSRYTGSSYEQYF. The CDR3 nucleotides read TGTGCCAGCAGCCGCTACACCGGGAGTTCCTACGAGCAGTACTTC.

CDR3 protein: CASSLMIGETQYF. CDR3 DNA sequence: TGTGCCAGCAGCTTAATGATCGGAGAGACCCAGTACTTC. V is TRBV11-1 and J is TRBJ2-5; no clear D. CDR3 length equals 13 residues. The V and J ends lost 2 bases and 4 bases respectively, with 8 bases between them. Germline V gene sequence: CDR1 SGHAT, CDR2 FQDESV (reference sequence).

This chain connects TRBV4-1 to TRBJ1-1; D gene ambiguous. Trimming shortened V by 4 bases and J by 5 bases, and 8 bases separated the two germline ends. Germline V gene lookup returns CDR1 MGHRA and CDR2 YSYEKL. This CDR3 has 12 amino acids. CDR3 protein: CASSPTGTEAFF. The CDR3 DNA is TGCGCCAGCAGCCCGACGGGGACTGAAGCTTTCTTT.

This rearrangement joins TRBV15 to TRBJ2-3; a possible D gene is TRBD1 (5 bases). Between the trimmed V and J ends, which lost 5 bases and 0 bases, there was a span of 15 bases. Germline CDR1 LNHNV, CDR2 YYDKDF (reference sequence). The CDR3 contains 16 residues. CDR3 sequence reads: CATSPRTSLSTDTQYF. The CDR3 region has the DNA TGTGCCACCAGCCCTCGGACATCTCTTAGCACAGATACGCAGTATTTT.

This sequence joins TRBV5-1 and TRBJ2-1; TRBD1 aligns across 9 bases. The germline CDR1 and CDR2 sequences are SGHRS and YFSETQ. The CDR3 has 15 amino acids. Unmatched junction bases numbered 11, after V lost 6 bases and J lost 7 bases. CDR3 DNA sequence: TGCGCCAGCAACGAACCGGGACAGGGACGAAATGAGCAGTTCTTC. Translated: CASNEPGQGRNEQFF. Together with reference TRBV5-1 and TRBJ2-1, the CDR3 gives the full variable domain: KAGVTQTPRYLIKTRGQQVTLSCSPISGHRSVSWYQQTPGQGLQFLFEYFSETQRNKGNFPGRFSGRQFSNSRSEMNVSTLELGDSALYLCASNEPGQGRNEQFFGPGTRLTVL.

The J gene is TRBJ1-6, the V gene TRBV14, with D perhaps TRBD1 (6 bases). V was trimmed by 4 bases and J by 10 bases, leaving 29 bases between them. CDR3 length: 19 residues. Per germline, CDR1 SGHDN and CDR2 FVKESK. CDR3 DNA: TGTGCCAGCAGCCTCTCACCTGTGCAAGGGGGGGTGAGGAAGTCACCCCTCCACTTT. Protein product: CASSLSPVQGGVRKSPLHF.

This sequence joins TRBV6-4 and TRBJ2-3; TRBD2 is a possible D gene (5 bases). Trimming shortened V by 7 bases and J by 4 bases, and 21 bases separated the two germline ends. The CDR3 totals 16 residues. Per the germline V gene, CDR1 is MRHNA and CDR2 is SNTAGT. CDR3 amino acids: CASNEGRTLLPDTQYF. DNA of the CDR3: TGTGCCAGCAACGAAGGGAGAACCCTCCTCCCAGATACGCAGTATTTT.

As DNA, the CDR3 is TGCAGCGTTTCCTCCGGGACAGCAGTTTACAATGAGCAGTTCTTC. This sequence encodes CSVSSGTAVYNEQFF. V and J are TRBV29-1 and TRBJ2-1; 7 bases match TRBD1. Germline V gene data show CDR1 as SQVTM and CDR2 as ANQGSEA. This CDR3 has 15 residues. V trimming: 5 bases; J trimming: 4 bases; junction bases outside the gene matches: 11.

By share of the sample, this clone is large. The chain joins TRBV27 to TRBJ2-1; D is ambiguous. Germline V lookup: CDR1 MNHEY, CDR2 SMNVEV (reference sequence). The length of the CDR3 is 13 residues. Trimming left V 2 bases short and J 5 bases short, with 7 bases between. CDR3 sequence (DNA): TGTGCCAGCAGTTTAGGGTCGGACAATGAGCAGTTCTTC. Translation gives CASSLGSDNEQFF.